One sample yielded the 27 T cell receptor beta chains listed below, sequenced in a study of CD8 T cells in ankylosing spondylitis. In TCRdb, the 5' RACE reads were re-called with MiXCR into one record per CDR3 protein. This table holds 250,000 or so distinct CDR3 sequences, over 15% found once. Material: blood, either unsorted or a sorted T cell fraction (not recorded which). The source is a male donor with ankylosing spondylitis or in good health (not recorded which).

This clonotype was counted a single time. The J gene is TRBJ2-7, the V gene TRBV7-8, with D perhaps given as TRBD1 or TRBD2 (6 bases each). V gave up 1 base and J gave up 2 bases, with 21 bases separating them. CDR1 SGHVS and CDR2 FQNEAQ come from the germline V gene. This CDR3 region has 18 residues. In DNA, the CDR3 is TGTGCCAGCAGCTTAGAGGTCAGCCCCTGGCGGGACACCTACGAGCAGTACTTC. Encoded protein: CASSLEVSPWRDTYEQYF.

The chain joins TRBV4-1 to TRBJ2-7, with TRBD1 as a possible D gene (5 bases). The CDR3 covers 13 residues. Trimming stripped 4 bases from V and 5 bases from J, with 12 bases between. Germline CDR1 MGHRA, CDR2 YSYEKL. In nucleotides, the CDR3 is TGCGCCAGCAGCCTGGGGTCCAGGGACGAGCAGTACTTC. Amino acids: CASSLGSRDEQYF.

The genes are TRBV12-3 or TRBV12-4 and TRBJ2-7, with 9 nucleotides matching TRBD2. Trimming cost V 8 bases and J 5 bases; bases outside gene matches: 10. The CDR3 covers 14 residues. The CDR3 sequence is CASSIPGLADEQYF. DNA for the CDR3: TGTGCCAGCTCAATACCGGGACTAGCTGACGAGCAGTACTTC.

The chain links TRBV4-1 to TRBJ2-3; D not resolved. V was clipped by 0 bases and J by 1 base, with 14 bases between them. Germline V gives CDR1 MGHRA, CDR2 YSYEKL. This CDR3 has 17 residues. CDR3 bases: TGCGCCAGCAGCCAAGATCACCAGGCCCACGGCACAGATACGCAGTATTTT. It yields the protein CASSQDHQAHGTDTQYF.

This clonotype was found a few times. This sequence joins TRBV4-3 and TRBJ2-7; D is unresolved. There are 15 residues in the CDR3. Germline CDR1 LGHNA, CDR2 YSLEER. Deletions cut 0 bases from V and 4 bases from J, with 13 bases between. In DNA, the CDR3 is TGCGCCAGCAGCCAAGATTTTAACAGAGGATACGAGCAGTACTTC. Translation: CASSQDFNRGYEQYF.

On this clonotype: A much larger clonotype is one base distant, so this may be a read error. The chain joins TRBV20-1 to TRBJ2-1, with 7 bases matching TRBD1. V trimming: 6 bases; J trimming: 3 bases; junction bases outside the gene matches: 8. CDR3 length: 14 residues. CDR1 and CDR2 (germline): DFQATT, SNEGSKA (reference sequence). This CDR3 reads CSAKDRAYYNEQFF. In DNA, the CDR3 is TGCAGTGCCAAAGACAGGGCCTACTACAATGAGCAGTTCTTC.

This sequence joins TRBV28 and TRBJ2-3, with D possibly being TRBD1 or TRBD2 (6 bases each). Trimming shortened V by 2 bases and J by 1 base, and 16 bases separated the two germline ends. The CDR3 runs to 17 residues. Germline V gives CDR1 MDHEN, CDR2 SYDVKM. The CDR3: CASSLPGAHFGTDTQYF. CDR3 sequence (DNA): TGTGCCAGCAGTTTACCGGGGGCGCATTTTGGCACAGATACGCAGTATTTT.

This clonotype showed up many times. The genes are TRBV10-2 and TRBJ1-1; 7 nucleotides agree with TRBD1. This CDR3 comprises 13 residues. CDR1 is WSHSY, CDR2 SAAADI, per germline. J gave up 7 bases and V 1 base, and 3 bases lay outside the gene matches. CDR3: CASSEWQGGEAFF. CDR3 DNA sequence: TGCGCCAGCAGTGAGTGGCAGGGGGGTGAAGCTTTCTTT.

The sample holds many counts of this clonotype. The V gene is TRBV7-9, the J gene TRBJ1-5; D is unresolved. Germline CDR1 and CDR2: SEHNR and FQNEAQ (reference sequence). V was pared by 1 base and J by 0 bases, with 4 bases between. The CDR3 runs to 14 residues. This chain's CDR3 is CASSLDGSNQPQHF. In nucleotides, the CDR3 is TGTGCCAGCAGCTTAGACGGTAGCAATCAGCCCCAGCATTTT.

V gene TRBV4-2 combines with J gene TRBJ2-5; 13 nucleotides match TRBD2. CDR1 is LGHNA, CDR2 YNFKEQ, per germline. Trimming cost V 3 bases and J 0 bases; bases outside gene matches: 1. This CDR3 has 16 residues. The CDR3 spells CASSQGLAGNQETQYF. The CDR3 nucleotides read TGTGCCAGCAGCCAGGGACTAGCGGGGAACCAAGAGACCCAGTACTTC.

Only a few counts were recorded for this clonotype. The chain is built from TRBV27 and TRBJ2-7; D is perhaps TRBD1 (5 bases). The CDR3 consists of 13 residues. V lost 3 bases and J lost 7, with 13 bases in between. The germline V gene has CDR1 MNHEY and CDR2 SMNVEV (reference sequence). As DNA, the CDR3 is TGTGCCAGCAGTTTGTCAGGGTGGGGTGAGCAGTACTTC. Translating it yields CASSLSGWGEQYF.

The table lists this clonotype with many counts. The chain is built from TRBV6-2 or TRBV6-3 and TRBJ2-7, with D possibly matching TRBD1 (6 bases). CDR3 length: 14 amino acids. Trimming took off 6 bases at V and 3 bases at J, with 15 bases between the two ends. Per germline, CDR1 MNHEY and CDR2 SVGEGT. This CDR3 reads CASSLGAGLYEQYF. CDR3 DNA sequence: TGTGCCAGCAGCCTGGGGGCGGGCCTCTACGAGCAGTACTTC.

CDR3: CAWSALAGGEQYF. The CDR3 nucleotides are TGTGCCTGGAGTGCGCTAGCGGGCGGCGAGCAGTACTTC. The rearrangement uses TRBV30 and TRBJ2-7; 8 nucleotides match TRBD2. J gave up 6 bases and V 1 base, and 5 bases lay outside the gene matches. The CDR3 is 13 residues long. CDR1 is GTSNPN, CDR2 SVGIG, per germline (reference sequence).

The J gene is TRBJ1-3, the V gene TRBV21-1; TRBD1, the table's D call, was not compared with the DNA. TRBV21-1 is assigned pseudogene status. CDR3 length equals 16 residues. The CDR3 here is CASSNRGRLTGNTIYF. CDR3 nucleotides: TGTGCCAGCAGCAACAGGGGGCGACTTACGGGAAACACCATATATTTT.

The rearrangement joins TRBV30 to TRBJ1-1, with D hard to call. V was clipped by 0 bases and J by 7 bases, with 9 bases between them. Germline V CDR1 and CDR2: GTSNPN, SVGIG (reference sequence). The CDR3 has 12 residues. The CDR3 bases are TGTGCCTGGAGTGTAGCGGCCCTTGAAGCTTTCTTT. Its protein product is CAWSVAALEAFF.

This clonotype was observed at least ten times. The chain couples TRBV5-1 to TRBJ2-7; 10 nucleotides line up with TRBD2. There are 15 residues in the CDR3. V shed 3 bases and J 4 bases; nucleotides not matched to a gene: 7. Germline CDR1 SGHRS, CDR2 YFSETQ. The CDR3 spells CASSSAGGLFYEQYF. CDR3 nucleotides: TGCGCCAGCAGCTCAGCGGGAGGGCTTTTTTACGAGCAGTACTTC.

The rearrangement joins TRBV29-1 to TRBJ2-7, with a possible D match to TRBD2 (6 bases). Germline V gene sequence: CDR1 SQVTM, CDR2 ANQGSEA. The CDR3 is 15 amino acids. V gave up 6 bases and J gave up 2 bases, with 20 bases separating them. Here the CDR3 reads CSVGGGIQNTYEQYF. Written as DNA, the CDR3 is TGCAGCGTGGGGGGTGGGATCCAGAACACCTACGAGCAGTACTTC.

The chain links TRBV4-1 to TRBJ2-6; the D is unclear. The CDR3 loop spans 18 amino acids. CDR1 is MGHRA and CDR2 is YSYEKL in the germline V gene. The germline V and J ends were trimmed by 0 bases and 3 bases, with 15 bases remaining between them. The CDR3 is CASSQEPGVSFGANVLTF. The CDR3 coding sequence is TGCGCCAGCAGCCAAGAACCAGGCGTGTCGTTTGGGGCCAACGTCCTGACTTTC.

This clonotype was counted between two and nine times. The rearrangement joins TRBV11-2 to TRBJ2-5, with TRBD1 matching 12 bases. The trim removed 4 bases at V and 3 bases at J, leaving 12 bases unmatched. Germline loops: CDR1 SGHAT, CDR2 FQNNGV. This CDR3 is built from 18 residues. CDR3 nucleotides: TGTGCCAGCAGCTCCGGGACAGGGGGCGAGCGGAGGGAAGAGACCCAGTACTTC. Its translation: CASSSGTGGERREETQYF.

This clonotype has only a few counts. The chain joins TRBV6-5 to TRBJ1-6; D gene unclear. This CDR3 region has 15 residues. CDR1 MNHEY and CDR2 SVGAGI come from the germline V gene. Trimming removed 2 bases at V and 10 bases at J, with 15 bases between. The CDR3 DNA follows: TGTGCCAGCAGTTACGGCGTGGGTTTAGGGTCACCCCTCCACTTT. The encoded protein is CASSYGVGLGSPLHF.

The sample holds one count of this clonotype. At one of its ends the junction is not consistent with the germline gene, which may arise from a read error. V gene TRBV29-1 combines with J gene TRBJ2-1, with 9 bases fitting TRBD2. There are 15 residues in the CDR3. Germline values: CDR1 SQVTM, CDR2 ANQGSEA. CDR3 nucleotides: TGCAGCGTTGATCCTAGCGGGAATTTCTACAATGAGCTGTTCTTC. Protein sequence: CSVDPSGNFYNELFF.

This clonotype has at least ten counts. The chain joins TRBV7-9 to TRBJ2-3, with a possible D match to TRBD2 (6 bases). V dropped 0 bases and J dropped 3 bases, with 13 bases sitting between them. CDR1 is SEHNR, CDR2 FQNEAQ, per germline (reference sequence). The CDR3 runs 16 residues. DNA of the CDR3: TGTGCCAGCAGCTTAGCGACGGGCGGGACGACAGATACGCAGTATTTT. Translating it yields CASSLATGGTTDTQYF. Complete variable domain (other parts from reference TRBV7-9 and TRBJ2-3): DTGVSQNPRHKITKRGQNVTFRCDPISEHNRLYWYRQTLGQGPEFLTYFQNEAQLEKSRLLSDRFSAERPKGSFSTLEIQRTEQGDSAMYLCASSLATGGTTDTQYFGPGTRLTVL.

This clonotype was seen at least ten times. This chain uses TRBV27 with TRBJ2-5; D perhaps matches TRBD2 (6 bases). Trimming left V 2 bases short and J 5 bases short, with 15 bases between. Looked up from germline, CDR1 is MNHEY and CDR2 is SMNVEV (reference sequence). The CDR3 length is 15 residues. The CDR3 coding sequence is TGTGCCAGCAGTTTAGTGGGAGGAGTAAGGGAGACCCAGTACTTC. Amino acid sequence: CASSLVGGVRETQYF.

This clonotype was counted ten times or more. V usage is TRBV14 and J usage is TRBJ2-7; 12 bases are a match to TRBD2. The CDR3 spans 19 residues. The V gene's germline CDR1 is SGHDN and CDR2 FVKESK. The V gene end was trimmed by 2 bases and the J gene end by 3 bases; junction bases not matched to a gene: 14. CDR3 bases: TGTGCCAGCAGCCAATCGTCGGGACTAGCGGGCCCTGTAGGCTACGAGCAGTACTTC. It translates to CASSQSSGLAGPVGYEQYF.

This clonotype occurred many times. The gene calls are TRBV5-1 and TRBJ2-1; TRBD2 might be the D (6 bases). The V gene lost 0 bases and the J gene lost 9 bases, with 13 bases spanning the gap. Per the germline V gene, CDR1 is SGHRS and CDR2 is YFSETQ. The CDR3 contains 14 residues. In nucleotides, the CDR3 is TGCGCCAGCAGCTTGGAGCAGGGAGGAGGTGAGCAGTTCTTC. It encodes CASSLEQGGGEQFF. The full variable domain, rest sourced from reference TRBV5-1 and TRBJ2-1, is KAGVTQTPRYLIKTRGQQVTLSCSPISGHRSVSWYQQTPGQGLQFLFEYFSETQRNKGNFPGRFSGRQFSNSRSEMNVSTLELGDSALYLCASSLEQGGGEQFFGPGTRLTVL.

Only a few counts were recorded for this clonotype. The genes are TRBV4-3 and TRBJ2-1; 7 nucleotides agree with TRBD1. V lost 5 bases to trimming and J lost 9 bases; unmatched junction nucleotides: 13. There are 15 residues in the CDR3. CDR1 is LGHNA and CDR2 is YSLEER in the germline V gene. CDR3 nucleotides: TGCGCCAGCAGCGAAAACCCCAGACAGGGTGGTGAGCAGTTCTTC. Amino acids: CASSENPRQGGEQFF.

CDR3 nucleotide sequence: TGTGCCAGCAGCCGGCGGACAGGGAACACCGGGGAGCTGTTTTTT. Encoded protein: CASSRRTGNTGELFF. This chain joins TRBV6-1 and TRBJ2-2; 7 nucleotides line up with TRBD1. V shed 6 bases, J shed 1 base, and the junction held 5 bases outside the gene matches. The CDR3 has 15 residues. The germline V gene has CDR1 MNHNS and CDR2 SASEGT.